A single sample is the source of the 27 T cell receptor beta chains below, sequenced in a study of cytomegalovirus exposure and HLA in healthy donors. The PCR contained 60 Vbeta and 13 Jbeta primers. Assay used: immunoSEQ multiplex PCR; TCRdb lists only in-frame clones, some missing. Recorded for this sample: 80,000 or so clones. The sequenced material came from PBMCs. The receptors were sampled from a woman in her 30s in good health and CMV-seronegative.

The chain couples TRBV4-2 to TRBJ2-7; 9 bases align to TRBD2. The CDR3 contains 17 residues. V shed 1 base, J shed 5 bases, and the junction held 12 bases outside the gene matches. The germline V gene encodes CDR1 LGHNA and CDR2 YNFKEQ. This chain's CDR3 is CASSQVGEGLAFHEQYF. CDR3 in DNA: TGTGCCAGCAGCCAAGTGGGGGAGGGACTAGCATTTCACGAGCAGTACTTC.

On this clone: Within the sample, other DNA sequences also encode this same CDR3. V usage is TRBV18 and J usage is TRBJ1-2; D possibly corresponds to TRBD1 (5 bases). Germline V gene data show CDR1 as KGHSH and CDR2 as LQKENI. CDR3 length: 13 residues. V was clipped by 6 bases and J by 5 bases, with 13 bases between them. This CDR3 reads CASSPTGGYGYTF. The CDR3 DNA is TGTGCCAGCTCGCCAACAGGTGGGTATGGCTACACCTTC. The variable domain in full, completed from reference TRBV18 and TRBJ1-2, reads NAGVMQNPRHLVRRRGQEARLRCSPMKGHSHVYWYRQLPEEGLKFMVYLQKENIIDESGMPKERFSAEFPKEGPSILRIQQVVRGDSAAYFCASSPTGGYGYTFGSGTRLTVV.

The chain couples TRBV5-4 to TRBJ2-2; 12 bases are a match to TRBD2. CDR1 and CDR2 from the germline V gene are SGHNT and YYREEE (reference sequence). With 0 bases clipped from V and 6 bases from J, the junction kept 9 bases outside the gene matches. The length of the CDR3 is 18 residues. The CDR3 loop is CASSLAGTTSGRAGELFF. The CDR3 DNA reads TGTGCCAGCAGCTTGGCAGGGACGACTAGCGGGAGAGCCGGGGAGCTGTTTTTT.

The rearrangement uses TRBV6-1 and TRBJ2-7; D may be TRBD2 (7 bases). Deletions cut 6 bases from V and 6 bases from J, with 12 bases between. The CDR3 is 12 residues long. Germline V lookup: CDR1 MNHNS, CDR2 SASEGT. CDR3 region: CASRRGGGEQYF. CDR3 coding DNA: TGTGCCAGCAGGAGGGGGGGTGGCGAGCAGTACTTC.

The chain couples TRBV7-8 to TRBJ2-1; 8 bases match TRBD1. Trimming at V came to 1 base and at J to 7 bases, leaving 3 bases not matched to a gene. The CDR3 contains 14 residues. Per the germline V gene, CDR1 is SGHVS and CDR2 is FQNEAQ. In DNA, the CDR3 is TGTGCCAGCAGCTTAGTTCAGGGGGCTAATGAGCAGTTCTTC. Its translation is CASSLVQGANEQFF.

The chain joins TRBV6-5 to TRBJ1-1; D not resolved. V gave up 2 bases and J gave up 2 bases, with 12 bases separating them. Germline CDR1 is MNHEY and CDR2 is SVGAGI. This CDR3 contains 15 residues. DNA for the CDR3: TGTGCCAGCAGTTACATATCGACACGCAACACTGAAGCTTTCTTT. It codes for CASSYISTRNTEAFF.

This chain joins TRBV21-1 and TRBJ2-5; the DNA was not used to check the table's D call, TRBD2. TRBV21-1 is a recognized pseudogene. The CDR3 totals 14 residues. The CDR3 DNA sequence: TGTGCCAGCAGCCCCCGGGGAGAGACGGGGACCCAGTACTTC. Translating gives CASSPRGETGTQYF.

The rearrangement uses TRBV5-1 and TRBJ2-5, with D maybe TRBD1 (6 bases). The CDR3 contains 17 residues. V lost 4 bases and J lost 6, with 25 bases in between. The germline V gene encodes CDR1 SGHRS and CDR2 YFSETQ. The CDR3 DNA sequence: TGCGCCAGCAGCCTGGACTTCGTAAGGGACAAGGAAAAGACCCAGTACTTC. This encodes CASSLDFVRDKEKTQYF.

The gene calls are TRBV19 and TRBJ2-2, with D possibly matching TRBD2 (6 bases). V was cut by 3 bases and J by 2 bases, with 7 bases left in between. The CDR3 is 14 residues long. Germline V gene lookup returns CDR1 LNHDA and CDR2 SQIVND (reference sequence). The CDR3 protein is CASSISGNTGELFF. For the CDR3, the DNA is TGTGCCAGTAGTATTAGCGGCAACACCGGGGAGCTGTTTTTT.

CDR3 bases: TGTGCCAGCAGCCAAGATCTGGCAGGGGACCAGTACTTC. Translating it yields CASSQDLAGDQYF. V gene TRBV14 combines with J gene TRBJ2-4, with D perhaps matching TRBD1 (6 bases). The germline V gene has CDR1 SGHDN and CDR2 FVKESK. V lost 0 bases and J 13 bases, leaving 13 bases between the germline ends. The length of the CDR3 is 13 residues.

V usage is TRBV7-2 and J usage is TRBJ2-7; 7 bases are shared with TRBD1. Germline V gene data show CDR1 as SGHTA and CDR2 as FQGNSA. Germline trimming cut 5 bases from V and 5 bases from J; bases unmatched to any gene: 12. The CDR3 extends over 15 amino acids. The CDR3 reads CASSRRQGITNEQYF. As DNA, the CDR3 is TGTGCCAGCAGCCGCCGACAGGGTATAACCAACGAGCAGTACTTC.

The chain joins TRBV27 to TRBJ2-2; 11 bases align to TRBD1. V lost 4 bases, J lost 5 bases, and 9 bases stayed unmatched. The CDR3 consists of 17 residues. CDR1 is MNHEY, CDR2 SMNVEV, per germline (reference sequence). In DNA, the CDR3 is TGTGCCAGCAGTTCCTGGACAGGGGGCGCCAGAACCGGGGAGCTGTTTTTT. Encoded protein: CASSSWTGGARTGELFF.

The chain uses TRBV7-8 and TRBJ2-7, with no clear D. Trimming took 4 bases from V and 4 from J, leaving 8 bases between them. Germline CDR1 is SGHVS and CDR2 is FQNEAQ. The CDR3 totals 12 residues. Here the CDR3 reads CASSSSDYEQYF. The CDR3 DNA is TGTGCCAGCAGCTCGAGTGATTACGAGCAGTACTTC.

The chain uses TRBV9 and TRBJ2-5, with D unresolved. Germline V gene lookup returns CDR1 SGDLS and CDR2 YYNGEE. V was cut by 0 bases and J by 2 bases, with 8 bases left in between. CDR3 length: 14 residues. The CDR3 loop reads CASSVAVEQETQYF. CDR3 DNA: TGTGCCAGCAGCGTAGCGGTAGAACAAGAGACCCAGTACTTC. The variable domain in full, completed from reference TRBV9 and TRBJ2-5, reads DSGVTQTPKHLITATGQRVTLRCSPRSGDLSVYWYQQSLDQGLQFLIQYYNGEERAKGNILERFSAQQFPDLHSELNLSSLELGDSALYFCASSVAVEQETQYFGPGTRLLVL.

The chain has TRBV25-1 and TRBJ2-1, with 7 nucleotides matching TRBD2. J lost 0 bases, V lost 2 bases, and 10 bases had no gene match. The CDR3 loop spans 18 amino acids. Germline V gene sequence: CDR1 MGHDK, CDR2 SYGVNS. CDR3 nucleotides: TGTGCCAGCAGTGAACAAGCGGGATCAAAACCCTCCTACAATGAGCAGTTCTTC. It encodes CASSEQAGSKPSYNEQFF. Complete variable domain (other parts from reference TRBV25-1 and TRBJ2-1): EADIYQTPRYLVIGTGKKITLECSQTMGHDKMYWYQQDPGMELHLIHYSYGVNSTEKGDLSSESTVSRIRTEHFPLTLESARPSHTSQYLCASSEQAGSKPSYNEQFFGPGTRLTVL.

The CDR3 here is CASSLMGEVYGYTF. CDR3 sequence (DNA): TGTGCCAGTAGTCTTATGGGGGAGGTTTATGGCTACACCTTC. The gene calls are TRBV19 and TRBJ1-2; weak D call: TRBD1 (5 bases). The CDR3 is 14 residues long. Germline CDR1 reads LNHDA; CDR2 reads SQIVND (reference sequence). Trimming stripped 5 bases from V and 5 bases from J, with 15 bases between.

The J gene is TRBJ1-2, the V gene TRBV4-1; TRBD1 might be the D (6 bases). This CDR3 contains 16 residues. V shed 0 bases and J shed 3 bases, with 14 bases lying between them. The germline CDR1 and CDR2 sequences are MGHRA and YSYEKL. The CDR3 nucleotides read TGCGCCAGCAGCCAAGATGGGGCCAGGGGTGACTATGGCTACACCTTC. This translates into CASSQDGARGDYGYTF.

The gene calls are TRBV28 and TRBJ1-2; D ambiguous. CDR1 and CDR2 (germline): MDHEN, SYDVKM. Trimming pared 5 bases from V and 8 bases from J, leaving 18 bases between. The length of the CDR3 is 14 residues. For the CDR3, the DNA is TGTGCCAGCAGTCCGGGCCGAGGGTTCCAGGGCTACACCTTC. This codes for CASSPGRGFQGYTF.

V gene TRBV18 combines with J gene TRBJ2-5; TRBD2 agrees at 8 bases. CDR1 and CDR2 (germline): KGHSH, LQKENI. V gave up 1 base and J gave up 5 bases; unmatched junction bases: 6. The CDR3 contains 15 residues. The CDR3 coding sequence is TGTGCCAGCTCACCACTCGGGGGGGCCGGTGAGACCCAGTACTTC. Its protein product is CASSPLGGAGETQYF.

J is TRBJ1-2 and V is TRBV7-2, with TRBD1 matching over 10 bases. This CDR3 has 16 residues. With V trimmed by 2 bases and J by 4 bases, 7 bases remained unmatched. Germline CDR1 and CDR2: SGHTA and FQGNSA. The CDR3 DNA is TGTGCCAGCAGCTTATGGGGGACAGGGGCAATCTATGGCTACACCTTC. Protein product: CASSLWGTGAIYGYTF.

This chain uses TRBV6-6 with TRBJ2-4; 8 bases line up with TRBD1. The CDR3 spans 16 residues. Per the germline V gene, CDR1 is MNHNY and CDR2 is SVGAGI (reference sequence). After removal of 3 bases from V and 2 bases from J, the junction contained 6 bases not matched to a gene. This CDR3 reads CASSYRTGGTKNIQYF. The CDR3 DNA is TGTGCCAGCAGTTATAGAACAGGGGGTACCAAAAACATTCAGTACTTC.

The V call is TRBV6-1, the J call TRBJ2-1, with a possible D match to TRBD2 (6 bases). The V gene's germline CDR1 is MNHNS and CDR2 SASEGT. CDR3 length: 16 amino acids. Trimming cost V 2 bases and J 4 bases, with 15 bases left between them. In DNA form, the CDR3 reads TGTGCCAGCAGTGAAAGGGTAGGGAGGTTATACAATGAGCAGTTCTTC. Amino acids: CASSERVGRLYNEQFF.

The chain employs TRBV6-5 and TRBJ1-5; 9 bases fit TRBD1. The CDR3 runs to 15 residues. With 5 bases clipped from V and 2 bases from J, the junction kept 4 bases outside the gene matches. Germline CDR1 MNHEY, CDR2 SVGAGI. The CDR3 coding sequence is TGTGCCAGCAGTCCGGACAGGGGCGGCAATCAGCCCCAGCATTTT. Its translation is CASSPDRGGNQPQHF.

This sequence joins TRBV30 and TRBJ2-1; 8 bases are a match to TRBD2. Germline loops: CDR1 GTSNPN, CDR2 SVGIG (reference sequence). This CDR3 has 15 residues. V was clipped by 8 bases and J by 3 bases; unmatched bases: 12. The CDR3 spells CAVRGFSGGYNEQFF. The CDR3 DNA sequence: TGTGCCGTCCGGGGATTCAGCGGGGGCTACAATGAGCAGTTCTTC.

The CDR3 is CSATYNTEAFF. In DNA form, the CDR3 reads TGCAGTGCTACCTACAACACTGAAGCTTTCTTT. The J gene is TRBJ1-1, the V gene TRBV20-1; D unclear. With 4 bases removed from V and 2 bases from J, the gap between germline ends came to 5 bases. CDR1 is DFQATT, CDR2 SNEGSKA, per germline (reference sequence). CDR3 size: 11 residues.

This chain joins TRBV7-6 and TRBJ2-2; possible D gene TRBD2, 5 bases. Trimming cost V 5 bases and J 3 bases, with 10 bases left between them. From germline, CDR1 is SGHVS and CDR2 FNYEAQ. The CDR3 is made up of 14 amino acids. CDR3 residues: CASSLEEDTGELFF. The DNA for the CDR3 is TGTGCCAGCAGCCTAGAGGAGGACACCGGGGAGCTGTTTTTT.

The chain couples TRBV7-9 to TRBJ1-1; D is uncertain. The CDR3 is made up of 13 amino acids. The V end lost 6 bases, the J end lost 4 bases, and 12 bases lay between the germline ends. CDR1 SEHNR and CDR2 FQNEAQ come from the germline V gene (reference sequence). CDR3 loop: CASSIAGVTEAFF. The CDR3 nucleotides are TGTGCCAGCAGTATCGCGGGAGTCACTGAAGCTTTCTTT. The full variable domain, completed using reference TRBV7-9 and TRBJ1-1, is DTGVSQNPRHKITKRGQNVTFRCDPISEHNRLYWYRQTLGQGPEFLTYFQNEAQLEKSRLLSDRFSAERPKGSFSTLEIQRTEQGDSAMYLCASSIAGVTEAFFGQGTRLTVV.